This T cell receptor (beta chain) was found in a study of T cells after yellow fever vaccination. Study-wide context: Low-cell-number fractions were prepared with SMART-Seq v4 Ultra Low Input. Study conclusions and caveats: Boosting was followed by the reappearance of most primary-vaccination clones (under 97% CD4, 70% to 90% CD8). Overall, a small share of clonotypes was seen in both CD4 and CD8 compartments.

The CDR3 totals 16 residues. Trimming left V 4 bases short and J 0 bases short, with 13 bases between. The germline V gene encodes CDR1 SGHRS and CDR2 YFSETQ. 5'RACE template switching produced TCR cDNA carrying a universal primer site and UMIs. MiXCR, applied by TCRdb to the 5' RACE reads, yields one record per CDR3 protein. The profile shows approximately 510,000 distinct CDR3 sequences, 21% of them singletons. This clonotype was seen a handful of times. The antigen is unknown. Source: PBMCs, taken 21 days after the first yellow fever vaccination. This clonotype was obtained from a man aged 18 to 30 who received the YFV17D yellow fever vaccine. The chain recombines TRBV5-1 with TRBJ2-2; no reliable D call. This CDR3 is CASSPWTFANTGELFF. The CDR3 DNA sequence: TGCGCCAGCAGCCCTTGGACCTTCGCGAACACCGGGGAGCTGTTTTTT.